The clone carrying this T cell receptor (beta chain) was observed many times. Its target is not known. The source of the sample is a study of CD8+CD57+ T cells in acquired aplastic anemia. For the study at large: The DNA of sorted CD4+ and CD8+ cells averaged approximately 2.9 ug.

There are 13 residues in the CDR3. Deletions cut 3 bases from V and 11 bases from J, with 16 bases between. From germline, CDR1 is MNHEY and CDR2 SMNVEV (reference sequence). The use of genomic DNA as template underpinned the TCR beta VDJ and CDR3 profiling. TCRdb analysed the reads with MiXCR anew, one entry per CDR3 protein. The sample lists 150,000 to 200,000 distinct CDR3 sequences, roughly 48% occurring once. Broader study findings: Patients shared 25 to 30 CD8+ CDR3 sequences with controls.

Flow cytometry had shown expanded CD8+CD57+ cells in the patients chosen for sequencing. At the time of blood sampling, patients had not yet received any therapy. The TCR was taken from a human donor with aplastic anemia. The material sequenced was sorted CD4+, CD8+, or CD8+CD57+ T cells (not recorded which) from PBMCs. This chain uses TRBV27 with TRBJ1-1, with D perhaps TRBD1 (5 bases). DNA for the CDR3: TGTGCCAGCAGTTTCGTTACAGCCGGGACGGCTTTCTTT. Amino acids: CASSFVTAGTAFF.